Below are 29 T cell receptor beta chains sequenced from a single sample in a study of regulatory T cells in long-lasting Graves disease. Construction of TCR beta libraries relied on iRepertoire HTBI primers and on Arm-PCR targeting CDR3 regions. TCRdb recomputed calls from the multiplex PCR reads with MiXCR, one row per CDR3 protein. The sample lists almost 450,000 distinct CDR3 sequences; approximately 16% were seen once. Documented time point: newly diagnosed GD, antithyroid drugs for less than 3 months. The authors made the TCR library using RNA they extracted from PBMCs. These data were likewise used in another study, on T cells in Graves' hyperthyroidism and ophthalmopathy.

The sequenced sample was peripheral blood mononuclear cells (PBMCs), obtained at new diagnosis, from a patient treated with antithyroid drugs. Every receptor here comes from a woman aged 25 to 39 with Graves disease.

This clonotype appeared a few times. The chain recombines TRBV7-3 with TRBJ1-1, with 8 nucleotides matching TRBD1. V was pared by 1 base and J by 4 bases, with 8 bases of the junction left unmatched. The CDR3 spans 16 residues. Germline CDR1 reads SGHTA; CDR2 reads FQGTGA. The CDR3 DNA sequence: TGTGCCAGCAGCTTAAAGGGTCTAGGACAGGGCACTGAAGCTTTCTTT. It translates to CASSLKGLGQGTEAFF.

The rearrangement joins TRBV28 to TRBJ2-5, with D possibly being TRBD2 (6 bases). Germline V gene data show CDR1 as MDHEN and CDR2 as SYDVKM. V lost 1 base and J lost 4, with 10 bases in between. The CDR3 runs to 14 residues. CDR3 coding DNA: TGTGCCAGCAGTTTATACGTTAGCGGAGAGACCCAGTACTTC. Translated: CASSLYVSGETQYF.

Ten or more counts support this clonotype. This chain uses TRBV18 with TRBJ2-7; D perhaps matches TRBD1 (5 bases). The germline V gene encodes CDR1 KGHSH and CDR2 LQKENI. The CDR3 contains 14 residues. Deletions cut 4 bases from V and 1 base from J, with 11 bases between. The CDR3 is CASSRAGQSYEQYF. The CDR3 DNA reads TGTGCCAGCTCACGAGCAGGGCAGTCCTACGAGCAGTACTTC.

Ten or more counts support this clonotype. V usage is TRBV3-1 and J usage is TRBJ2-1; D is possibly TRBD2 (6 bases). The germline gives CDR1 LGHDT, CDR2 YNNKEL (reference sequence). This CDR3 region has 14 residues. V lost 4 bases to trimming and J lost 5 bases, with 12 bases between them. As DNA, the CDR3 is TGTGCCAGCAGCCTTCGGCGCGGGGACAATGAGCAGTTCTTC. It yields the protein CASSLRRGDNEQFF.

In this sample, this clonotype turned up a few times. The CDR3: CASSHLRDEAQFF. CDR3 DNA sequence: TGCGCCAGCAGCCATCTCAGGGACGAAGCGCAGTTCTTC. The chain carries TRBV4-1 and TRBJ2-1; D might be TRBD1 or TRBD2, each matching 5 bases. V was trimmed by 3 bases and J by 12 bases, leaving 15 bases between them. The germline V gene has CDR1 MGHRA and CDR2 YSYEKL. The CDR3 spans 13 residues.

The V call is TRBV29-1, the J call TRBJ2-1; 7 bases are a match to TRBD2. V was clipped by 0 bases and J by 6 bases; unmatched bases: 8. Looked up from germline, CDR1 is SQVTM and CDR2 is ANQGSEA. This CDR3 contains 15 residues. DNA for the CDR3: TGCAGCGTTGAAGATGGGGCGGGAGCGGCCAATGAGCAGTTCTTC. This gives the protein CSVEDGAGAANEQFF.

In this sample, this clonotype turned up many times. The chain uses TRBV3-1 and TRBJ1-1; D gene unclear. Per germline, CDR1 LGHDT and CDR2 YNNKEL (reference sequence). V was pared by 1 base and J by 0 bases, with 9 bases between. CDR3 length: 15 amino acids. This CDR3 is CASSQAYRVNTEAFF. CDR3 nucleotides: TGTGCCAGCAGCCAAGCCTACAGAGTGAACACTGAAGCTTTCTTT.

The gene calls are TRBV15 and TRBJ2-1; 11 bases fit TRBD2. The CDR3 runs 14 residues. V trimming: 8 bases; J trimming: 7 bases; junction bases outside the gene matches: 7. From germline, CDR1 is LNHNV and CDR2 YYDKDF (reference sequence). CDR3 sequence reads: CATSPTSGRNEQFF. The DNA of the CDR3 is TGTGCCACCTCCCCAACTAGCGGGAGAAATGAGCAGTTCTTC.

Points on this clonotype: Being one base from a much bigger clone, this may be a read error. The rearrangement uses TRBV11-2 and TRBJ2-1, with TRBD1 matching over 10 bases. Germline trimming cut 8 bases from V and 4 bases from J; bases unmatched to any gene: 11. This CDR3 is 16 amino acids long. Germline V gene lookup returns CDR1 SGHAT and CDR2 FQNNGV. CDR3 sequence reads: CASGEGTGAPYNEQFF. In DNA form, the CDR3 reads TGTGCCAGCGGCGAAGGGACAGGGGCACCATACAATGAGCAGTTCTTC.

This clonotype was observed at least ten times. The chain couples TRBV3-1 to TRBJ2-7; TRBD2 might be the D (5 bases). CDR1 LGHDT and CDR2 YNNKEL come from the germline V gene (reference sequence). CDR3 length: 14 residues. Deletions cut 4 bases from V and 5 bases from J, with 15 bases between. The CDR3 nucleotides read TGTGCCAGCAGCCTCCCGGGGAGCGGCCACGAGCAGTACTTC. This codes for CASSLPGSGHEQYF.

Here the CDR3 DNA reads TGTGCCAGCAGTGAGACACCTCGGGTCCTGACTTTC. Translating it yields CASSETPRVLTF. V gene TRBV2 combines with J gene TRBJ2-6; no clear D gene. The CDR3 totals 12 residues. From germline, CDR1 is SNHLY and CDR2 FYNNEI. The ends were cut back, 3 bases at V and 13 bases at J, with 10 bases in the middle.

This clonotype was seen repeatedly, ten times or more. This chain joins TRBV12-3 or TRBV12-4 and TRBJ2-5; no clear D gene. CDR3 length equals 14 residues. Trimming took off 2 bases at V and 2 bases at J, with 9 bases between the two ends. Written as DNA, the CDR3 is TGTGCCAGCAGTTTACCGCGCTCACAAGAGACCCAGTACTTC. It specifies CASSLPRSQETQYF.

The chain links TRBV5-1 to TRBJ1-6; 10 bases line up with TRBD1. CDR3 length: 19 residues. V shed 7 bases, J shed 0 bases, and the junction held 13 bases outside the gene matches. Germline V gene sequence: CDR1 SGHRS, CDR2 YFSETQ. The CDR3 DNA sequence: TGCGCCAGCCCTCCATATCCCGGGACAGGGGACTCCTATAATTCACCCCTCCACTTT. Its protein is CASPPYPGTGDSYNSPLHF.

This clonotype was seen repeatedly, ten times or more. The rearrangement joins TRBV28 to TRBJ2-1, with D perhaps matching TRBD1 (5 bases). V gave up 3 bases and J gave up 6 bases, with 12 bases separating them. The CDR3 is 14 amino acids. Germline V CDR1 and CDR2: MDHEN, SYDVKM. DNA of the CDR3: TGTGCCAGCAGTTTGTCCCCTAGGGGCAATGAGCAGTTCTTC. Protein sequence: CASSLSPRGNEQFF.

This clonotype was observed many times. The V gene is TRBV29-1, the J gene TRBJ2-1, with 16 bases that match TRBD2. V lost 5 bases to trimming and J lost 1 base; unmatched junction nucleotides: 8. This CDR3 spans 18 amino acids. Germline CDR1 is SQVTM and CDR2 is ANQGSEA. CDR3 coding DNA: TGCAGCGTTCCCGGGACTAGCGGGAGGGCCTTTTCCTACAATGAGCAGTTCTTC. It translates to CSVPGTSGRAFSYNEQFF.

The sample holds many counts of this clonotype. This CDR3 reads CASSRRAVTGELFF. DNA of the CDR3: TGTGCCAGCAGCCGTAGGGCGGTCACCGGGGAGCTGTTTTTT. The chain employs TRBV7-2 and TRBJ2-2; the D is unclear. V lost 5 bases to trimming and J lost 4 bases, with 11 bases between them. The CDR3 totals 14 residues. Germline V gives CDR1 SGHTA, CDR2 FQGNSA. The complete variable domain, with remaining parts taken from reference TRBV7-2 and TRBJ2-2, reads GAGVSQSPSNKVTEKGKDVELRCDPISGHTALYWYRQSLGQGLEFLIYFQGNSAPDKSGLPSDRFSAERTGGSVSTLTIQRTQQEDSAVYLCASSRRAVTGELFFGEGSRLTVL.

This clonotype was seen repeatedly, ten times or more. V and J are TRBV7-8 and TRBJ2-7; TRBD2 agrees at 10 bases. The ends lost 1 base at V and 5 bases at J; junction bases unmatched: 8. Germline CDR1 is SGHVS and CDR2 is FQNEAQ. CDR3 length equals 16 residues. The CDR3 bases are TGTGCCAGCAGCTTAGGAGCTAGCGGGAGACAGGACGAGCAGTACTTC. As protein: CASSLGASGRQDEQYF.

This clonotype has at least ten counts. V and J are TRBV7-6 and TRBJ2-7; D is unclear. This CDR3 region has 16 residues. Trimming shortened V by 2 bases and J by 6 bases, and 20 bases separated the two germline ends. Per germline, CDR1 SGHVS and CDR2 FNYEAQ. CDR3 nucleotides: TGTGCCAGCAGCTTAAGGGTCCCGGGTCCCAAGGGCGAGCAGTACTTC. It codes for CASSLRVPGPKGEQYF.

For this clonotype: A far larger clone is one nucleotide away, so this likely arose from a read error. The V call is TRBV27, the J call TRBJ2-7, with D unresolved. Germline V gene data show CDR1 as MNHEY and CDR2 as SMNVEV (reference sequence). V lost 3 bases and J lost 3, with 6 bases in between. The CDR3 consists of 12 residues. The CDR3 here is CASSFPFYEQYF. CDR3 DNA sequence: TGTGCCAGCAGTTTCCCTTTCTACGAGCAGTACTTC.

This chain connects TRBV29-1 to TRBJ2-7; either TRBD1 or TRBD2 may supply D (5 bases each). The CDR3 has 14 residues. V lost 4 bases and J lost 2, with 15 bases in between. Germline CDR1 SQVTM, CDR2 ANQGSEA. In DNA form, the CDR3 reads TGCAGCGTTGTGGGGTGGGGGTCAACCTACGAGCAGTACTTC. It codes for CSVVGWGSTYEQYF.

The chain has TRBV11-2 and TRBJ1-2; tentative D call: TRBD1 (6 bases). This CDR3 has 15 amino acids. Trimming pared 10 bases from V and 2 bases from J, leaving 20 bases between. Germline V gene lookup returns CDR1 SGHAT and CDR2 FQNNGV. Here the CDR3 reads CAISQPTGENYGYTF. In DNA, the CDR3 is TGTGCCATCAGTCAGCCGACAGGAGAAAACTATGGCTACACCTTC.

On this clonotype itself: A read error may explain this, as a much larger clone is one base away. V usage is TRBV6-9 and J usage is TRBJ2-7, with 13 bases matching TRBD2. This CDR3 is 22 amino acids long. Germline CDR1 MNHGY, CDR2 SVAAGI. For the CDR3, the DNA is TGTGCCAGCAGTTACTTGGGGACTAGCGGGACTCTACCCCGCAAGAGCTCCTACGTGCAGTACTTC. It translates to CASSYLGTSGTLPRKSSYVQYF.

This clonotype was recorded many times. This chain links TRBV24-1 with TRBJ2-2; 7 bases match TRBD1. V trimming: 4 bases; J trimming: 5 bases; junction bases outside the gene matches: 12. The germline CDR1 and CDR2 sequences are KGHDR and SFDVKD. The CDR3 runs to 17 residues. The CDR3 is CATSDVTGFLGTGELFF. In DNA, the CDR3 is TGTGCCACCAGTGACGTGACAGGGTTTTTAGGTACCGGGGAGCTGTTTTTT.

This clonotype showed up many times. This chain joins TRBV7-9 and TRBJ2-1, with 7 bases identical to TRBD2. CDR1 and CDR2 from the germline V gene are SEHNR and FQNEAQ (reference sequence). V shed 2 bases, J shed 4 bases, and the junction held 5 bases outside the gene matches. The length of the CDR3 is 15 residues. For the CDR3, the DNA is TGTGCCAGCAGCTTACGGCTAGCGGAATACAATGAGCAGTTCTTC. This gives the protein CASSLRLAEYNEQFF.

This clonotype was detected ten times or more. V usage is TRBV7-2 and J usage is TRBJ2-7, with 9 bases aligning to TRBD1. The CDR3 extends over 16 amino acids. In germline, CDR1 is SGHTA, CDR2 FQGNSA. The J segment lost 4 bases and the V segment lost 7 bases, leaving 14 bases of the junction unmatched. The CDR3 sequence: CASTLAPGQGGYEQYF. CDR3 nucleotide sequence: TGTGCCAGCACCCTAGCGCCGGGACAGGGAGGTTACGAGCAGTACTTC.

The rearrangement uses TRBV4-2 and TRBJ2-4; 15 nucleotides agree with TRBD2. This CDR3 has 20 amino acids. Germline V gives CDR1 LGHNA, CDR2 YNFKEQ. V was clipped by 0 bases and J by 2 bases; unmatched bases: 8. The CDR3: CASSQDLWGLAGGTKNIQYF. The CDR3 DNA reads as TGTGCCAGCAGCCAAGATCTGTGGGGACTAGCGGGAGGAACCAAAAACATTCAGTACTTC.

Written as DNA, the CDR3 is TGTGCCAGTAGTATACGACAGGAGGCCCAAGAGACCCAGTACTTC. As protein: CASSIRQEAQETQYF. The chain employs TRBV19 and TRBJ2-5; D perhaps matches TRBD1 (6 bases). The germline V gene has CDR1 LNHDA and CDR2 SQIVND (reference sequence). The CDR3 is 15 residues long. V shed 2 bases and J shed 1 base, with 11 bases lying between them.

In this sample, this clonotype turned up many times. The chain combines TRBV13 with TRBJ2-4; 7 bases map to TRBD1. The CDR3 contains 14 residues. Looked up from germline, CDR1 is PRHDT and CDR2 is FYEKMQ (reference sequence). V shed 4 bases, J shed 4 bases, and the junction held 4 bases outside the gene matches. The CDR3 here is CASSYRDSKNIQYF. DNA for the CDR3: TGTGCCAGCAGCTACCGGGACAGTAAAAACATTCAGTACTTC.

This clonotype has ten or more counts. The DNA for the CDR3 is TGTGCCAGCACCCGGACTAGCGGGAGGATATACGAGCAGTACTTC. This sequence encodes CASTRTSGRIYEQYF. The chain is built from TRBV27 and TRBJ2-7, with 14 bases aligning to TRBD2. In germline, CDR1 is MNHEY, CDR2 SMNVEV (reference sequence). Trimming took 7 bases from V and 4 from J; bases not matched to a gene: 6. This CDR3 comprises 15 residues.